The T cell receptor beta chain described here comes from a study of T cells after yellow fever vaccination. General study results and limits: Booster sampling recovered most clones from primary vaccination (roughly 96% CD4, over 75% CD8).

This CDR3 is built from 12 residues. Germline CDR1 reads MNHEY; CDR2 reads SVGEGT. V was pared by 6 bases and J by 1 base, with 7 bases between. Each CDR3 protein is one row after TCRdb ran MiXCR on the 5' RACE reads. The sample gives 50,000 to 60,000 distinct CDR3 sequences, about 5.6% of which show up once; roughly a third is in the top ten. The TCR originated in a man younger than 35 who received the YFV17D yellow fever vaccine. This chain uses TRBV6-2 or TRBV6-3 with TRBJ2-7; D not certain. Source: PBMCs, either bulk or a sorted T-cell subset (CD4+, CD8+, memory, or dextramer-sorted; not recorded which), taken on the day of the yellow fever booster vaccination. In DNA, the CDR3 is TGTGCCAGCAGAGGTGGTTCCTACGAGCAGTACTTC. It yields the protein CASRGGSYEQYF.